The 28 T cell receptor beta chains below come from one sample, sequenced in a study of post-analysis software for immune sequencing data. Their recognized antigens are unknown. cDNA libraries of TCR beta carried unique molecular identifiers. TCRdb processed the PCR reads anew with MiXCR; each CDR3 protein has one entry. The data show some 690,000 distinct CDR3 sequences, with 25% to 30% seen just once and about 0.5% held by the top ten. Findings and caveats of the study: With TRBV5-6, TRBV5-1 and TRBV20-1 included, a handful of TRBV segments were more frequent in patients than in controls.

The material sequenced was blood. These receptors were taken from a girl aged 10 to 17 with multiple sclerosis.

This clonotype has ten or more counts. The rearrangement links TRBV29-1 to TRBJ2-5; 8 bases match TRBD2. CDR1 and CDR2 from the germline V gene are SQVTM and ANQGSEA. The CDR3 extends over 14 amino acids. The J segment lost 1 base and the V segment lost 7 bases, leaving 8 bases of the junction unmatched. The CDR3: CSAATSASQETQYF. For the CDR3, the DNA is TGCAGCGCCGCGACTAGCGCATCCCAAGAGACCCAGTACTTC.

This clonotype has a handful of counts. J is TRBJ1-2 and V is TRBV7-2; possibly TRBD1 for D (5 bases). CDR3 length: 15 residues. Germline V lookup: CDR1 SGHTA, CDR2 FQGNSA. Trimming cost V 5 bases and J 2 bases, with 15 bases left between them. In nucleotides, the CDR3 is TGTGCCAGCAGCCCCTGGGACGGAGCAAACTATGGCTACACCTTC. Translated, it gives CASSPWDGANYGYTF.

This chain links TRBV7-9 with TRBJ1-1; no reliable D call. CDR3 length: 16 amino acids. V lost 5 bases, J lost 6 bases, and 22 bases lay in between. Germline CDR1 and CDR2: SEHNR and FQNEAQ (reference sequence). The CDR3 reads CASSDPPGGPRAEAFF. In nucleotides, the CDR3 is TGTGCCAGCAGCGATCCCCCCGGTGGTCCTAGGGCTGAAGCTTTCTTT.

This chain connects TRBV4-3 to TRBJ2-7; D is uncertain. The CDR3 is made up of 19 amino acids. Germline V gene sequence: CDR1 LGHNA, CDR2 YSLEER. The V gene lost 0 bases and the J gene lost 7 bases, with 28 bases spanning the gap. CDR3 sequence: CASSQDNRAVMGPLREQYF. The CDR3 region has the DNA TGCGCCAGCAGCCAAGATAATAGGGCGGTAATGGGTCCCCTACGAGAGCAGTACTTC.

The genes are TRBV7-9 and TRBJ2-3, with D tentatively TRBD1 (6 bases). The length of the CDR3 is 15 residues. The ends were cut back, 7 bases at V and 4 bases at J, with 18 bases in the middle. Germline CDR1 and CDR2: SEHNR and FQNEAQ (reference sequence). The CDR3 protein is CASNKGGTRSDTQYF. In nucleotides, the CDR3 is TGTGCCAGCAACAAAGGTGGGACACGCTCAGATACGCAGTATTTT.

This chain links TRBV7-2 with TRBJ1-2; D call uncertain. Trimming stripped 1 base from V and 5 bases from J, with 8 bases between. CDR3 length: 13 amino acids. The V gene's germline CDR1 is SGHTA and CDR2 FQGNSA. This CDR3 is CASSLVGGYGYTF. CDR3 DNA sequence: TGTGCCAGCAGCTTAGTGGGAGGGTATGGCTACACCTTC.

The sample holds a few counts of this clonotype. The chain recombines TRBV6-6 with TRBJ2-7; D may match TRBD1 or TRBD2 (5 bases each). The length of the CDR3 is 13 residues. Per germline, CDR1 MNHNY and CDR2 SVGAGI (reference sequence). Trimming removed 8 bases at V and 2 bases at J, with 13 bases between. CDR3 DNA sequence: TGTGCCAGCTCATTGGGGGTAACCTACGAGCAGTACTTC. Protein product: CASSLGVTYEQYF.

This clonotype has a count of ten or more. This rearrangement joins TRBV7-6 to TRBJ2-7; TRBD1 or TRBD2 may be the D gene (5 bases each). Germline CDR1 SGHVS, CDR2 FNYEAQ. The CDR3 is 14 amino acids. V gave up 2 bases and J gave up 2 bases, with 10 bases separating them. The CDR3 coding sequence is TGTGCCAGCAGCTTACGGGACGGAACCTACGAGCAGTACTTC. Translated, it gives CASSLRDGTYEQYF.

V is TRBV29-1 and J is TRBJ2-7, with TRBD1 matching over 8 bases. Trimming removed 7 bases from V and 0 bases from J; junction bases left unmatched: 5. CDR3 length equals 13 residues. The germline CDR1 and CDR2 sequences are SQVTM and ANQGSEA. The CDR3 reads CSARTGLSYEQYF. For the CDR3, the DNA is TGCAGCGCAAGGACAGGGCTCTCCTACGAGCAGTACTTC.

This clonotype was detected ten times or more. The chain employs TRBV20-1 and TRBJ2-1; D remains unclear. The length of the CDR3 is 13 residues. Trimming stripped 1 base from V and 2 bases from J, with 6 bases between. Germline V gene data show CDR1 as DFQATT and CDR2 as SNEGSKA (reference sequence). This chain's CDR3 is CSARGQAYNEQFF. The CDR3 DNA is TGCAGTGCTAGAGGACAAGCCTACAATGAGCAGTTCTTC.

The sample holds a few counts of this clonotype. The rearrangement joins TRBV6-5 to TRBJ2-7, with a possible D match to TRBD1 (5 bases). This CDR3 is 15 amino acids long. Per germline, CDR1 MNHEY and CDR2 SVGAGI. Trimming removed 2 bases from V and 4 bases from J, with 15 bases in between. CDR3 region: CASSYGRVTFYEQYF. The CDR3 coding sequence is TGTGCCAGCAGTTACGGCAGGGTTACATTTTACGAGCAGTACTTC.

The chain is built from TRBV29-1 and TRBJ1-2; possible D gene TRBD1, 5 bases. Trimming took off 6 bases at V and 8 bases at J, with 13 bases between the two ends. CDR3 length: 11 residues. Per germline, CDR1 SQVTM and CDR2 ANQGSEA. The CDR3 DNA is TGCAGCGTGGCAGACAGAGGCGGCTACACCTTC. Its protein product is CSVADRGGYTF.

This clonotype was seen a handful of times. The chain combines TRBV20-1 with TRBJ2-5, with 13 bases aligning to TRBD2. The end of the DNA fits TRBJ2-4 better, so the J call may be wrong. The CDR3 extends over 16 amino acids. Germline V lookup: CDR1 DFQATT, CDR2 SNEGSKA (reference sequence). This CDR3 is CSAGPGLAGLGGIQYF. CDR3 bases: TGCAGTGCTGGACCGGGACTAGCGGGACTTGGGGGCATTCAGTACTTC.

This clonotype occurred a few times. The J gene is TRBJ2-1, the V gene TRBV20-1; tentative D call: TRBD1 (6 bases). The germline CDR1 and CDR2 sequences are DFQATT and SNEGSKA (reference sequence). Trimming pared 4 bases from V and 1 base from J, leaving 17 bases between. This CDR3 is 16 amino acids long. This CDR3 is CSANAHPGTSYNEQFF. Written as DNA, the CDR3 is TGCAGTGCTAACGCCCATCCGGGGACATCCTACAATGAGCAGTTCTTC.

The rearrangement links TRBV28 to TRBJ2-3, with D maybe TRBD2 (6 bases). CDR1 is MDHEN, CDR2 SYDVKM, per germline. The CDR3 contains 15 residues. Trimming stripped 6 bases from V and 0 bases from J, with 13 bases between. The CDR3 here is CASSRGSTSTDTQYF. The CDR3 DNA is TGTGCCAGCAGCCGGGGGAGCACTAGCACAGATACGCAGTATTTT.

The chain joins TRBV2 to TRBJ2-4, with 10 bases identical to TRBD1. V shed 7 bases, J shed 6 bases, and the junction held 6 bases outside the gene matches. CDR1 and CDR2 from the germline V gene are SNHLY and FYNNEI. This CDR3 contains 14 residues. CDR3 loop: CASNPGQGTNIQYF. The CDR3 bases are TGTGCCAGCAACCCGGGACAGGGGACAAACATTCAGTACTTC.

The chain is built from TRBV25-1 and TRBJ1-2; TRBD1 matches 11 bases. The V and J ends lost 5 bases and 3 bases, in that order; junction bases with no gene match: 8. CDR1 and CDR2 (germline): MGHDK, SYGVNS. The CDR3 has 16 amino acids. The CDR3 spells CASSLLDRGHDYGYTF. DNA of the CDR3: TGTGCCAGCAGTCTACTGGACAGGGGGCACGACTATGGCTACACCTTC.

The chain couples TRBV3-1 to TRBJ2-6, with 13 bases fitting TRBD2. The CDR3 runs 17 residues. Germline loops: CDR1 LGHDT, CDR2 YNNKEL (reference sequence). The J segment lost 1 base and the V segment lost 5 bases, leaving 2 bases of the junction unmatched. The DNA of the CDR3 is TGTGCCAGCAGCTCGACTAGCGGGGGGTCTGGGGCCAACGTCCTGACTTTC. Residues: CASSSTSGGSGANVLTF.

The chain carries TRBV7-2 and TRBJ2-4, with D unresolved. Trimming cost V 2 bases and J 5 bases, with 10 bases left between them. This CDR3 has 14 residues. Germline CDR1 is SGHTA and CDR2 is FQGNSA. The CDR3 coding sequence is TGTGCCAGCAGCTTATCTTTTTCAGAAAACATTCAGTACTTC. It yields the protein CASSLSFSENIQYF. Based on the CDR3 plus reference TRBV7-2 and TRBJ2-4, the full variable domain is GAGVSQSPSNKVTEKGKDVELRCDPISGHTALYWYRQSLGQGLEFLIYFQGNSAPDKSGLPSDRFSAERTGGSVSTLTIQRTQQEDSAVYLCASSLSFSENIQYFGAGTRLSVL.

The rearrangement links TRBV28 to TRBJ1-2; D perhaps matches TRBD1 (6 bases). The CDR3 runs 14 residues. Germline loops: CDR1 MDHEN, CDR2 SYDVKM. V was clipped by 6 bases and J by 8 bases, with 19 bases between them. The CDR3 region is CASSPEAAGVGYTF. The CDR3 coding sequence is TGTGCCAGCAGCCCGGAGGCGGCAGGGGTAGGCTACACCTTC.

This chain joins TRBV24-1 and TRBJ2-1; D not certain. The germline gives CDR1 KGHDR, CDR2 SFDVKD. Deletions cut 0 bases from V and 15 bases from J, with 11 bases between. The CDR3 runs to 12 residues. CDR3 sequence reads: CATSDLRGQAFF. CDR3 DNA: TGTGCCACCAGTGATTTGCGTGGTCAGGCGTTCTTC.

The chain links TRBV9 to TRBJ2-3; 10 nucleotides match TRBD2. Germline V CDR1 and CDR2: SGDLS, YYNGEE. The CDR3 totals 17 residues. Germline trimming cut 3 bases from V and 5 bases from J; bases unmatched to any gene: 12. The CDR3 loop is CASSGRRVAGGLDTQYF. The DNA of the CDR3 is TGTGCCAGCAGCGGTAGGCGAGTAGCGGGAGGTCTAGATACGCAGTATTTT.

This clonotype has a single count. Here the CDR3 reads CATRAGTSGDNEQYF. The CDR3 region has the DNA TGTGCCACCAGGGCCGGGACTAGCGGAGACAATGAGCAGTACTTC. This rearrangement joins TRBV24-1 to TRBJ2-1; 11 positions match TRBD2. The end of the DNA fits TRBJ2-7 better, so the J call may be wrong. The CDR3 has 15 residues. Germline V gene lookup returns CDR1 KGHDR and CDR2 SFDVKD.

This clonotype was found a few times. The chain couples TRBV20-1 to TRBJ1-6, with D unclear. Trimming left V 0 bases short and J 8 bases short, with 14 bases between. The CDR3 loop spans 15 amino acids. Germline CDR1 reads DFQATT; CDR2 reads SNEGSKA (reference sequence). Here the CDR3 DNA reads TGCAGTGCTAGAGATCTTAACAGCGTTCATTCACCCCTCCACTTT. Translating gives CSARDLNSVHSPLHF.

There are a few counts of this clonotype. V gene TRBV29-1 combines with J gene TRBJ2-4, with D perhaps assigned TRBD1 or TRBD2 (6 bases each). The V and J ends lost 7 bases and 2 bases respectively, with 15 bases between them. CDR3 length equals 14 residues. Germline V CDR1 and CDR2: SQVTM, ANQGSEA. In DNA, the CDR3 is TGCAGCGCCTCAGGGGCGGGATCCAAAAACATTCAGTACTTC. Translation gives CSASGAGSKNIQYF.

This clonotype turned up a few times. The DNA for the CDR3 is TGCAGCGTTGGGGTAGCGGGGAGCACAGATACGCAGTATTTT. Encoded protein: CSVGVAGSTDTQYF. The chain employs TRBV29-1 and TRBJ2-3; 8 nucleotides align to TRBD2. With 4 bases clipped from V and 0 bases from J, the junction kept 3 bases outside the gene matches. The CDR3 sequence is 14 residues long. Per germline, CDR1 SQVTM and CDR2 ANQGSEA.

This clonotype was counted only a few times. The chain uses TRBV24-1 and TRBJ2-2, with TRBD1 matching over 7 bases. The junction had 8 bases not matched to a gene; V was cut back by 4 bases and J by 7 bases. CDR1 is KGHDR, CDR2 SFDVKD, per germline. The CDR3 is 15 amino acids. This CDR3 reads CATSDPTGVNGELFF. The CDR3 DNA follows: TGTGCCACCAGTGACCCAACAGGGGTGAACGGGGAGCTGTTTTTT.

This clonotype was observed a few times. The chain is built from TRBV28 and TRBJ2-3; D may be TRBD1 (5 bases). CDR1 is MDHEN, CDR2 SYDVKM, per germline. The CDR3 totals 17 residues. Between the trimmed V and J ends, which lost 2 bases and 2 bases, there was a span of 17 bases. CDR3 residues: CASSLAGLKMPTDTQYF. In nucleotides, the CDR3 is TGTGCCAGCAGTTTAGCAGGGCTGAAGATGCCCACAGATACGCAGTATTTT.